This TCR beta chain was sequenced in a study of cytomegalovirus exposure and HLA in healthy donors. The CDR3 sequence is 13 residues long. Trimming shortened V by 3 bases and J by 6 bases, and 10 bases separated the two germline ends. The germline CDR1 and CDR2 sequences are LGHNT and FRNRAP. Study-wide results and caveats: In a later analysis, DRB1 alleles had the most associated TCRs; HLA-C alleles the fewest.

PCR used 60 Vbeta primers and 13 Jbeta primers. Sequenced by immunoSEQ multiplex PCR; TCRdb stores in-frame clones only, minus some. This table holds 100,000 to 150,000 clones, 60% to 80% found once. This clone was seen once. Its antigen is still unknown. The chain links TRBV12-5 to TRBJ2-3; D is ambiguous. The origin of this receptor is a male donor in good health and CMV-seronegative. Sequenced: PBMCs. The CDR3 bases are TGTGCTAGTGGTTTTGGCCCGCTTGATACGCAGTATTTT. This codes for CASGFGPLDTQYF.